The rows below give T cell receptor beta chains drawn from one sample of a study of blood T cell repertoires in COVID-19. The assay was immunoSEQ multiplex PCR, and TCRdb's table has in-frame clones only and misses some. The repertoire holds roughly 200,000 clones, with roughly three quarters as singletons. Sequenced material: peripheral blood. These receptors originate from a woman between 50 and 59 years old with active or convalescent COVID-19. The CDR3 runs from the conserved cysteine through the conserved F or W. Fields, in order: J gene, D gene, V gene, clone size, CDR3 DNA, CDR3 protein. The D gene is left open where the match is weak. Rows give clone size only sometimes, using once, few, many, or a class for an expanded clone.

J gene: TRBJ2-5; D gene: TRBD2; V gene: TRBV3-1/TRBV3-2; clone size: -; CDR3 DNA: TGTGCCAGCAGCCAAGGGGGAGGGCCCCCTCAAGAGACCCAGTACTTC; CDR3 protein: CASSQGGGPPQETQYF
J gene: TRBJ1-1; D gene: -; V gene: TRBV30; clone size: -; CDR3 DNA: TGTGCCTGGAGTAGGCGGAACGGACTAAACACTGAAGCTTTCTTT; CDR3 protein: CAWSRRNGLNTEAFF
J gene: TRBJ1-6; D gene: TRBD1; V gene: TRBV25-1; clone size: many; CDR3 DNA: TGTGCCAGCAGTGAAGTCCTTGGACAGGGGAAGAATTCACCCCTCCACTTT; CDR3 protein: CASSEVLGQGKNSPLHF
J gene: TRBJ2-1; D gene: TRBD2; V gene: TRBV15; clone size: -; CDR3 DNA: TGTGCCACCAGCAGAGGAGATCGGGGGGATGAGCAGTTCTTC; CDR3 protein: CATSRGDRGDEQFF
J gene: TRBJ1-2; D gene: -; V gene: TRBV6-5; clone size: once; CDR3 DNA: TGTGCCAGCACCGAAAGGTCGGGGGGGGGCTATGGCTACACCTTC; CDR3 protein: CASTERSGGGYGYTF
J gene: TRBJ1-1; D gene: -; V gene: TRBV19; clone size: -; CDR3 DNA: TGTGCCAGTACCGGGGGGGACCCACGGGGAACTGAAGCTTTCTTT; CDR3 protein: CASTGGDPRGTEAFF
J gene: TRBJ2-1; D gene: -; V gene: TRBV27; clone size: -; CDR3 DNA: TGTGCCAGCAGTTCTGGGCTACCAGACTACAATGAGCAGTTCTTC; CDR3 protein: CASSSGLPDYNEQFF
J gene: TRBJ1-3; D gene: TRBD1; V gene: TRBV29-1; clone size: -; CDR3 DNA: TGCAGCGTTGGGGGACAGGGGGGAAACACCATATATTTT; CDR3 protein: CSVGGQGGNTIYF
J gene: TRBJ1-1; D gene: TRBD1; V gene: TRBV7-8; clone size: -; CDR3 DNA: TGTGCCAGCAGCCTGACAGGGGTCAGCACTGAAGCTTTCTTT; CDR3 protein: CASSLTGVSTEAFF
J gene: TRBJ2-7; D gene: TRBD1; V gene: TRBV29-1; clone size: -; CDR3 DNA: TGCAGCGCTCAGGGGGCGCAGGCTTACGAGCAGTACTTC; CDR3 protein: CSAQGAQAYEQYF
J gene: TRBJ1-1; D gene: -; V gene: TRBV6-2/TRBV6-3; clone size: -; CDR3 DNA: TGTGCCAGCAGTTGGCCTGACAGGATAACTGAAGCTTTCTTT; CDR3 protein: CASSWPDRITEAFF
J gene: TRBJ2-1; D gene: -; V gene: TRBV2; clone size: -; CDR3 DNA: TGTGCCAGCATCCGGGACAACTCTAGAGATGAGCAGTTCTTC; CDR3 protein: CASIRDNSRDEQFF
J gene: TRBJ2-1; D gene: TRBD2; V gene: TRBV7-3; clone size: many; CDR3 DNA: TGTGCCAGCAGCTCCTTCGGGACTAGCGGGAGCTCCTACAATGAGCAGTTCTTC; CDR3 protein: CASSSFGTSGSSYNEQFF
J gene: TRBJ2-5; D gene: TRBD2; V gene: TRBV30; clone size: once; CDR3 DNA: TGTGCCTGGGGGACTAGCGGGAGTCTGGAGACCCAGTACTTC; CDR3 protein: CAWGTSGSLETQYF
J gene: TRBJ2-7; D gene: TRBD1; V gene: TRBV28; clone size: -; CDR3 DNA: TGTGCCAGCAGCCCCCGGGACAGCTCCTACGAGCAGTACTTC; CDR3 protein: CASSPRDSSYEQYF
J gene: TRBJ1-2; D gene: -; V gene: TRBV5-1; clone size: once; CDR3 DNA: TGCGCCAGCAGCTTGACAGGGAGTAGGGGCTACACCTTC; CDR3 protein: CASSLTGSRGYTF
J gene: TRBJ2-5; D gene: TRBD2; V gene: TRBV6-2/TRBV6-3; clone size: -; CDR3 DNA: TGTGCCAGCAGTTACAGGCGGGAGGAGACCCAGTACTTC; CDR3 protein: CASSYRREETQYF
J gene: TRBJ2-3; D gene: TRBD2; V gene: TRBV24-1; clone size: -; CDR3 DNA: TGTGCCACCAGCGAAGGTACTAGCGGGGCGGGAGATACGCAGTATTTT; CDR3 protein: CATSEGTSGAGDTQYF
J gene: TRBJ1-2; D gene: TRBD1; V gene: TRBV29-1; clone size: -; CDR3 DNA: TGCAGCGTTCGGGACAGGGAGGTGGACTATGGCTACACCTTC; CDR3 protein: CSVRDREVDYGYTF
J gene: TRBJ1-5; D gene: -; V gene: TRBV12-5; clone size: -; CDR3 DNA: TGTGCTAGTGGTTTGGCCCGAGATCAGCCCCAGCATTTT; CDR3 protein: CASGLARDQPQHF
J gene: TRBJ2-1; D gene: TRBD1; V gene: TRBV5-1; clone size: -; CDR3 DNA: TGCGCCAGCAGCGATGGACAGGTTGACAATGAGCAGTTCTTC; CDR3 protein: CASSDGQVDNEQFF